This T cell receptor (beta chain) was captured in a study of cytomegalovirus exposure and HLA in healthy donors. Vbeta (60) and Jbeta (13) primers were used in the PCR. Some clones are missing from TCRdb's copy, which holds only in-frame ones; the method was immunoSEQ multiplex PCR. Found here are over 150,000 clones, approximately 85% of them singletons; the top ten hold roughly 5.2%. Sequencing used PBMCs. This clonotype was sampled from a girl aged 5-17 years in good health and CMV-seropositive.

This CDR3 reads CASSRDRVYGELFF. The CDR3 DNA is TGTGCCAGCAGCCGGGACAGGGTCTACGGGGAGCTGTTTTTT. The V call is TRBV5-5, the J call TRBJ2-2; 9 nucleotides match TRBD1. This CDR3 is 14 amino acids long. Trimming at V came to 4 bases and at J to 7 bases, leaving 5 bases not matched to a gene. Germline V gene lookup returns CDR1 SGHKS and CDR2 YYEKEE (reference sequence).